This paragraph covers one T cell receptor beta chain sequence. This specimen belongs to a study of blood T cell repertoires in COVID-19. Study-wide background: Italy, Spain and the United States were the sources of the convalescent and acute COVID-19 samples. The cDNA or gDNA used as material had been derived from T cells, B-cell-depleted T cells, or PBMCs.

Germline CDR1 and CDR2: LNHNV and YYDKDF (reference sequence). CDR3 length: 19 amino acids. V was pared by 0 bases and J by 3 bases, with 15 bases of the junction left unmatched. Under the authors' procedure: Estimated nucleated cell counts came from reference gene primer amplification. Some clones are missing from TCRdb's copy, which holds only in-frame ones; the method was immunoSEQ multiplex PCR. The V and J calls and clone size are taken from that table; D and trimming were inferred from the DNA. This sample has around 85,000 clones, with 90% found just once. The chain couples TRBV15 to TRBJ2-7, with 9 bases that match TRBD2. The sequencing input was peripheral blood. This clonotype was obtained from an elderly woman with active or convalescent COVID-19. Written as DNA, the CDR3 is TGTGCCACCAGCAGAGATTCCTCGTCTCGGCTAGCGGGACGCTACGAGCAGTACTTC. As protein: CATSRDSSSRLAGRYEQYF.